A selection of T cell receptor beta chains follows, all from one sample in a study of T cell changes during pregnancy in multiple sclerosis. TCRdb keeps only in-frame clones here, not all; method: immunoSEQ multiplex PCR. The sample records 30,000 to 35,000 clones, approximately 90% being singletons. Sequencing was performed on CD8+ T cells from peripheral blood mononuclear cells, taken in the first trimester of pregnancy. Receptors were obtained from a female donor with multiple sclerosis, enrolled in a pregnancy study. Each CDR3 is given with its conserved first and last residue. Each record gives: D gene, J gene, clone size, V gene, CDR3 DNA, CDR3 protein. D genes are given only for firm matches. Not every row has a clone size; where given, it reads once, few, many or a size class.

D: NA; J: TRBJ1-1; size: NA; V: TRBV27; DNA: TGTGCCAGCAGTTTGCAGGAGAACACTGAAGCTTTCTTT; CDR3: CASSLQENTEAFF
D: TRBD2; J: TRBJ2-7; size: NA; V: TRBV11-2; DNA: TGTGCCAGCAGCCCAGGGACTATATCCACCTACGAGCAGTACTTC; CDR3: CASSPGTISTYEQYF
D: NA; J: TRBJ2-6; size: NA; V: TRBV4-3; DNA: TGCGCCAGCAGCCAAGATAGCGGAACAGCAAGCTCTGGGGCCAACGTCCTGACTTTC; CDR3: CASSQDSGTASSGANVLTF
D: TRBD2; J: TRBJ2-1; size: NA; V: TRBV9; DNA: TGTGCCAGCAGCGACCCCCTTAGCGGGGAGGGTGGCAATGAGCAGTTCTTC; CDR3: CASSDPLSGEGGNEQFF
D: TRBD2; J: TRBJ2-3; size: few; V: TRBV11-3; DNA: TGTGCCAGCAGCCGAAAACAGAAAGCGGGAGTAGGCACAGATACGCAGTATTTT; CDR3: CASSRKQKAGVGTDTQYF
D: NA; J: TRBJ1-4; size: once; V: TRBV19; DNA: TGTGCCAGTAGTATAGGGGGCGGAAATGAAAAACTGTTTTTT; CDR3: CASSIGGGNEKLFF
D: TRBD2; J: TRBJ2-2; size: NA; V: TRBV13; DNA: TGTGCCAGCAGCTACGGACTAGCGGGAGCTAACGGGGAGCTGTTTTTT; CDR3: CASSYGLAGANGELFF
D: TRBD1; J: TRBJ2-3; size: NA; V: TRBV4-2; DNA: TGTGCCAGCAGCCTAGAGGACAGGGGCACAGATACGCAGTATTTT; CDR3: CASSLEDRGTDTQYF
D: TRBD1; J: TRBJ1-5; size: NA; V: TRBV30; DNA: TGTGCCTGGGGACAGGGGGCCCTCGACAATCAGCCCCAGCATTTT; CDR3: CAWGQGALDNQPQHF
D: NA; J: TRBJ2-4; size: once; V: TRBV2; DNA: TGTGCCAGCAGTGATGGGCTAGCGTTAAACATTCAGTACTTC; CDR3: CASSDGLALNIQYF
D: NA; J: TRBJ1-5; size: NA; V: TRBV27; DNA: TGTGCCAGCAGCTCGTTTAGCAATCAGCCCCAGCATTTT; CDR3: CASSSFSNQPQHF
D: NA; J: TRBJ2-5; size: NA; V: TRBV28; DNA: TGTGCCAGTGGAAGACAGACAACACAAGAGACCCAGTACTTC; CDR3: CASGRQTTQETQYF
D: TRBD2; J: TRBJ2-1; size: NA; V: TRBV15; DNA: TGTGCCACCAGCAGAGACATGCTAGCGGGAGGGCCGGGGCATGAGCAGTTCTTC; CDR3: CATSRDMLAGGPGHEQFF
D: TRBD1; J: TRBJ2-3; size: once; V: TRBV15; DNA: TGTGCCACCAGTGGGGGGACAGGGGACACAGATACGCAGTATTTT; CDR3: CATSGGTGDTDTQYF
D: NA; J: TRBJ2-7; size: NA; V: TRBV27; DNA: TGTGCCAGCAGTTTATCGAGGACAAACTTTTACGAGCAGTACTTC; CDR3: CASSLSRTNFYEQYF
D: NA; J: TRBJ1-5; size: NA; V: TRBV6-5; DNA: TGTGCCAGCAGTTTATCACAGAATAGCAATCAGCCCCAGCATTTT; CDR3: CASSLSQNSNQPQHF
D: NA; J: TRBJ2-1; size: NA; V: TRBV27; DNA: TGTGCCAGCACCCTTCGGGGTGAGCAGTTCTTC; CDR3: CASTLRGEQFF
D: NA; J: TRBJ2-7; size: NA; V: TRBV7-9; DNA: TGTGCCAGCAGCTTAGCGCATAACACCTACGAGCAGTACTTC; CDR3: CASSLAHNTYEQYF
D: NA; J: TRBJ2-3; size: NA; V: TRBV10-3; DNA: TGTGCCTCCGCGGGGTCAGAGTTTTCTAGCACAGATACGCAGTATTTT; CDR3: CASAGSEFSSTDTQYF
D: TRBD2; J: TRBJ2-7; size: NA; V: TRBV14; DNA: TGTGCCAGCAGCCAAGGCGGGAGGGCCGGCTACGAGCAGTACTTC; CDR3: CASSQGGRAGYEQYF
D: TRBD2; J: TRBJ2-7; size: NA; V: TRBV19; DNA: TGTGCCAGTAGTATGAGACTAGCGTCATACGAGCAGTACTTC; CDR3: CASSMRLASYEQYF
D: NA; J: TRBJ1-6; size: few; V: TRBV5-6; DNA: TGTGCCAGCAGCTTGGGCGGGAGTAATTCACCCCTCCACTTT; CDR3: CASSLGGSNSPLHF
D: NA; J: TRBJ1-1; size: once; V: TRBV19; DNA: TGTGCCAGTAGTAATGAAGTATCTGGGGCTATGAACACTGAAGCTTTCTTT; CDR3: CASSNEVSGAMNTEAFF
D: TRBD2; J: TRBJ2-5; size: NA; V: TRBV6-5; DNA: TGTGCCAGCAGTGGGCTAGCGGGAGTAGAGACCCAGTACTTC; CDR3: CASSGLAGVETQYF
D: NA; J: TRBJ2-1; size: NA; V: TRBV5-1; DNA: TGCGCCAGCAGCTTGGGAGGCAATGAGCAGTTCTTC; CDR3: CASSLGGNEQFF
D: NA; J: TRBJ2-3; size: NA; V: TRBV28; DNA: TGTGCCAGCAGTTCGACAGCAGATACGCAGTATTTT; CDR3: CASSSTADTQYF
D: NA; J: TRBJ2-5; size: NA; V: TRBV7-8; DNA: TGTGCCAGCAGCTTAGCGGCGGGGCTTGGGGAGACCCAGTACTTC; CDR3: CASSLAAGLGETQYF
D: NA; J: TRBJ2-7; size: NA; V: TRBV19; DNA: TGTGCCAGTAGTATAGCCCAGGGGAGCTACGAGCAGTACTTC; CDR3: CASSIAQGSYEQYF
D: TRBD1; J: TRBJ2-7; size: NA; V: TRBV28; DNA: TGTGCCAGCAGTGCGGGCCCGGGACAGATCCCCTCCTACGAGCAGTACTTC; CDR3: CASSAGPGQIPSYEQYF
D: NA; J: TRBJ1-5; size: NA; V: TRBV2; DNA: TGTGCCAGCAGTGCGGGGGGTCAGCCCCAGCATTTT; CDR3: CASSAGGQPQHF
D: NA; J: TRBJ2-7; size: NA; V: TRBV7-9; DNA: TGTGCCAGCAGCCCTCCCGCCGGCTACGAGCAGTACTTC; CDR3: CASSPPAGYEQYF
D: NA; J: TRBJ1-1; size: few; V: TRBV19; DNA: TGTGCCAGTAGTATAGATAGCCCCACTGAAGCTTTCTTT; CDR3: CASSIDSPTEAFF
D: NA; J: TRBJ2-1; size: NA; V: TRBV7-9; DNA: TGTGCCAGCAGTTCCGCGGCTTCCTACAATGAGCAGTTCTTC; CDR3: CASSSAASYNEQFF
D: TRBD1; J: TRBJ2-1; size: NA; V: TRBV27; DNA: TGTGCCAGCAGTTCCCCGGGACAGGGGACCAATGAGCAGTTCTTC; CDR3: CASSSPGQGTNEQFF
D: TRBD1; J: TRBJ1-2; size: once; V: TRBV19; DNA: TGTGCCAGTACCCTGCCAGGGGGGATGTATGGCTACACCTTC; CDR3: CASTLPGGMYGYTF
D: TRBD1; J: TRBJ2-7; size: NA; V: TRBV4-1; DNA: TGCGCCAGCAGCCAGGCCCACGACAGGGGCGGTCGCGAGCAGTACTTC; CDR3: CASSQAHDRGGREQYF
D: TRBD2; J: TRBJ2-3; size: NA; V: TRBV7-9; DNA: TGTGCCAGCAGCGTCGGGACTAGCCGCACAGATACGCAGTATTTT; CDR3: CASSVGTSRTDTQYF
D: TRBD2; J: TRBJ2-7; size: once; V: TRBV19; DNA: TGTGCCAGTAGCCCTTCAGCGGGAATCTTCCACGAGCAGTACTTC; CDR3: CASSPSAGIFHEQYF
D: NA; J: TRBJ1-5; size: once; V: TRBV27; DNA: TGTGCCACCCGGGGGGCGGGGCTTGGGCAGCCCCAGCATTTT; CDR3: CATRGAGLGQPQHF
D: TRBD1; J: TRBJ1-2; size: NA; V: TRBV30; DNA: TGTGCCTGGAGTTGGACAGGGGGCGTAATCAGCTACACCTTC; CDR3: CAWSWTGGVISYTF
D: NA; J: TRBJ2-7; size: NA; V: TRBV19; DNA: TGTGCCAGTAGTATAGGGACACGTGGGACCTACGAGCAGTACTTC; CDR3: CASSIGTRGTYEQYF
D: TRBD2; J: TRBJ2-2; size: NA; V: TRBV5-4; DNA: TGTGCCAGCAGCTGGGCGGGGGACGGGGAGCTGTTTTTT; CDR3: CASSWAGDGELFF
D: NA; J: TRBJ2-1; size: NA; V: TRBV29-1; DNA: TGCAGCGTTGAAGGTCTAGCTGAAAGCTCCTACAATGAGCAGTTCTTC; CDR3: CSVEGLAESSYNEQFF
D: TRBD1; J: TRBJ1-5; size: many; V: TRBV7-8; DNA: TGTGCCAGCAGCCCAGGGGGTCCAGATAATCAGCCCCAGCATTTT; CDR3: CASSPGGPDNQPQHF
D: NA; J: TRBJ2-5; size: NA; V: TRBV7-6; DNA: TGTGCCAGCGTGGTCGGAGAGACCCAGTACTTC; CDR3: CASVVGETQYF
D: TRBD1; J: TRBJ2-1; size: NA; V: TRBV15; DNA: TGTGCCACCAGCAGAGAAGACAGGGCACGGGAGCAGTTCTTC; CDR3: CATSREDRAREQFF
D: NA; J: TRBJ2-5; size: NA; V: TRBV28; DNA: TGTGCCAGCAGTTTCCTTGTCGAGACCCAGTACTTC; CDR3: CASSFLVETQYF
D: NA; J: TRBJ1-2; size: NA; V: TRBV21-1; DNA: TGTGCCAGCAGCAAAGATGTGATCCCTCCCGCGCGGAACTATGGCTACACCTTC; CDR3: CASSKDVIPPARNYGYTF
D: NA; J: TRBJ2-3; size: NA; V: TRBV7-9; DNA: TGTGCCAGCTATGGCGGGACCACAGATACGCAGTATTTT; CDR3: CASYGGTTDTQYF
D: TRBD2; J: TRBJ2-1; size: NA; V: TRBV5-1; DNA: TGCGCCAGCAGCCCGGAGGTAGCGGGTTACAATGAGCAGTTCTTC; CDR3: CASSPEVAGYNEQFF